This TCR beta chain came from a study of blood T cell repertoires in COVID-19. Clinical history as reported by participants underpinned cohort assignment. The assay was immunoSEQ multiplex PCR, and TCRdb's table has in-frame clones only and misses some. Altogether around 200,000 clones are present, 85% being singletons, with the ten largest covering around a sixth. This CDR3 has 15 amino acids. V gave up 2 bases and J gave up 1 base, with 11 bases separating them. Germline V gives CDR1 MNHEY, CDR2 SVGAGI. This sequence joins TRBV6-5 and TRBJ1-1, with D perhaps matching TRBD1 (5 bases). The source of this sequence is a man aged 35-49 years who had recovered from COVID-19. Sequenced sample: PBMCs or T cells enriched from blood (not recorded which). CDR3 sequence: CASSYIAGRNTEAFF. In DNA, the CDR3 is TGTGCCAGCAGTTACATCGCAGGGCGGAACACTGAAGCTTTCTTT.